This T cell receptor (beta chain) was documented in a study of tumor-infiltrating lymphocytes in oesophageal squamous cell carcinoma. TCRdb re-called the PCR reads with MiXCR, one entry per CDR3 protein. This table holds 19,000 or so distinct CDR3 sequences, less than 45% found once. V lost 5 bases and J 0 bases, leaving 9 bases between the germline ends. Germline CDR1 is SGHTA and CDR2 is FQGNSA. The CDR3 has 14 residues. The clonotype was recovered from a male donor with esophageal squamous cell carcinoma. The chain joins TRBV7-2 to TRBJ2-3; no firm D call. The sequencing sample was made of esophageal tumor tissue. CDR3: CASSPLPSTDTQYF. The CDR3 bases are TGTGCCAGCAGCCCGTTACCCAGCACAGATACGCAGTATTTT.